The rows below give T cell receptor beta chains drawn from one sample of a study of human T cells and chemical hapten exposure. Each CDR3 protein is one row after TCRdb ran MiXCR on the RACE reads. The sample carries under 300,000 distinct CDR3 sequences, about 9.4% recorded once. The sequenced sample was whole blood, obtained in connection with sensitization to the hapten diphenylcyclopropenone (DPC). These receptors were collected from a middle-aged woman with alopecia areata. Some clones in this sample may be carry-over from other donors' samples. Both conserved end residues are part of each CDR3. D genes are given only for firm matches. A row's size may be missing; if present it is once, few, many or a size class.

v_gene: TRBV7-9
abundance: few
j_gene: TRBJ1-2
d_gene: .
CDR3nt: TGTGCCAGCCCCAGGGTCAATGGCTATGGCTACACCTTC
CDR3aa: CASPRVNGYGYTF

v_gene: TRBV7-8
abundance: few
j_gene: TRBJ2-5
d_gene: TRBD2
CDR3nt: TGTGCCAGCAGTACTAGCGTGGTAGCCCCCCCGTACTTC
CDR3aa: CASSTSVVAPPYF

v_gene: TRBV10-3
abundance: few
j_gene: TRBJ2-7
d_gene: .
CDR3nt: TGTGCCATCAGTGAGTCGAGGATTCAGCAGTACTTC
CDR3aa: CAISESRIQQYF

v_gene: TRBV6-5
abundance: many
j_gene: TRBJ2-7
d_gene: .
CDR3nt: TGTGCCAGCAGTCCACTGGGGGTGGGTTCCTACGAGCAGTACTTC
CDR3aa: CASSPLGVGSYEQYF

v_gene: TRBV5-1
abundance: once
j_gene: TRBJ2-3
d_gene: TRBD2
CDR3nt: TGCGCCAGCAGCTTGCTGACTAGCGGGAGATTGACAGATACGCAGTATTTT
CDR3aa: CASSLLTSGRLTDTQYF

v_gene: TRBV7-6
abundance: few
j_gene: TRBJ1-1
d_gene: .
CDR3nt: TGTGCCAGCAGCTTAAGCCGGGCGAACACTGAAGCTTTCTTT
CDR3aa: CASSLSRANTEAFF

v_gene: TRBV2
abundance: .
j_gene: TRBJ2-7
d_gene: TRBD1
CDR3nt: TGTGCCAGCAGTGAATTCGACAGGGGGGGCGAGCAGTACTTC
CDR3aa: CASSEFDRGGEQYF

v_gene: TRBV14
abundance: .
j_gene: TRBJ2-1
d_gene: TRBD2
CDR3nt: TGTGCCAGCACCCCGGGACTAGCTTACAATGAGCAGTTCTTC
CDR3aa: CASTPGLAYNEQFF

v_gene: TRBV6-2/TRBV6-3
abundance: many
j_gene: TRBJ2-1
d_gene: TRBD2
CDR3nt: TGTGCCAGCAGCTCCGGACTAGCGGGAGGATCCAATGAGCAGTTCTTC
CDR3aa: CASSSGLAGGSNEQFF

v_gene: TRBV20-1
abundance: few
j_gene: TRBJ2-2
d_gene: TRBD2
CDR3nt: TGCAGTGCTCCTAGCGGGATCTCGACCGGGGAGCTGTTTTTT
CDR3aa: CSAPSGISTGELFF

v_gene: TRBV6-2/TRBV6-3
abundance: few
j_gene: TRBJ2-1
d_gene: .
CDR3nt: TGTGCCAGCAGTTACGTCCCCTACAATGAGCAGTTCTTC
CDR3aa: CASSYVPYNEQFF

v_gene: TRBV5-6
abundance: few
j_gene: TRBJ2-7
d_gene: .
CDR3nt: TGTGCCAGCAGCCAGGGCAATGTCGACGAGCAGTACTTC
CDR3aa: CASSQGNVDEQYF

v_gene: TRBV18
abundance: .
j_gene: TRBJ2-3
d_gene: TRBD1
CDR3nt: TGTGCCAGCTCACTACAGGGGGCTAGCACAGATACGCAGTATTTT
CDR3aa: CASSLQGASTDTQYF

v_gene: TRBV7-9
abundance: few
j_gene: TRBJ2-7
d_gene: TRBD2
CDR3nt: TGTGCCAGCAGCTTAGACGGGGGGGTCTACGAGCAGTACTTC
CDR3aa: CASSLDGGVYEQYF

v_gene: TRBV6-5
abundance: few
j_gene: TRBJ2-7
d_gene: .
CDR3nt: TGTGCCAGCAGTCCCCCGGGACTTGTCTACGAGCAGTACTTC
CDR3aa: CASSPPGLVYEQYF

v_gene: TRBV4-3
abundance: .
j_gene: TRBJ2-7
d_gene: .
CDR3nt: TGCGCCAGCAGCCAAACTACAGGCTCCTACGAGCAGTACTTC
CDR3aa: CASSQTTGSYEQYF

v_gene: TRBV6-1
abundance: .
j_gene: TRBJ1-2
d_gene: TRBD1
CDR3nt: TGTGCCAGCAGGGGGACAGTTTCGGTTCGTCCCTACTATGGCTACACCTTC
CDR3aa: CASRGTVSVRPYYGYTF

v_gene: TRBV6-5
abundance: few
j_gene: TRBJ2-5
d_gene: .
CDR3nt: TGTGCCAGCAGTTACACGTCTCAGGGCACCGCCCCAGAGACCCAGTACTTC
CDR3aa: CASSYTSQGTAPETQYF

v_gene: TRBV4-2
abundance: .
j_gene: TRBJ2-6
d_gene: .
CDR3nt: TGTGCCAGCAGCCAAGTAAGCGAGCAGGCGGGCTCTGGGGCCAACGTCCTGACTTTC
CDR3aa: CASSQVSEQAGSGANVLTF

v_gene: TRBV5-4
abundance: .
j_gene: TRBJ2-4
d_gene: .
CDR3nt: TGTGCCAGCAGCTTGTTTGGGCAGGGGAGTGGTTTAGCCAAAAACATTCAGTACTTC
CDR3aa: CASSLFGQGSGLAKNIQYF

v_gene: TRBV2
abundance: .
j_gene: TRBJ1-2
d_gene: .
CDR3nt: TGTGCCAGCAGTGTACAAGGATCGTATGGCTACACCTTC
CDR3aa: CASSVQGSYGYTF

v_gene: TRBV10-3
abundance: few
j_gene: TRBJ2-5
d_gene: TRBD2
CDR3nt: TGTGCCATCAGTGAGGCGGGAGGCCAAGAGACCCAGTACTTC
CDR3aa: CAISEAGGQETQYF

v_gene: TRBV11-2
abundance: many
j_gene: TRBJ2-5
d_gene: .
CDR3nt: TGTGCCAGCAGCTCCCTTGTGGATCCCAGAGAGACCCAGTACTTC
CDR3aa: CASSSLVDPRETQYF

v_gene: TRBV28
abundance: .
j_gene: TRBJ1-5
d_gene: .
CDR3nt: TGTGCCAGCAGCGAGGCTCAGGGCAATCAGCCCCAGCATTTT
CDR3aa: CASSEAQGNQPQHF

v_gene: TRBV12-3/TRBV12-4
abundance: .
j_gene: TRBJ1-1
d_gene: TRBD1
CDR3nt: TGTGCCAGCAGTTTCTTCCGGACAGGGGGTCGCCTAGAAGCTTTCTTT
CDR3aa: CASSFFRTGGRLEAFF

v_gene: TRBV7-9
abundance: few
j_gene: TRBJ1-3
d_gene: .
CDR3nt: TGTGCCAGCACTCAGGTCGGAATGAGCTCTGGAAACACCATATATTTT
CDR3aa: CASTQVGMSSGNTIYF

v_gene: TRBV29-1
abundance: many
j_gene: TRBJ2-7
d_gene: TRBD1
CDR3nt: TGCAGCGGGGGAGGGACAGGGCCCAGCTACGAGCAGTACTTC
CDR3aa: CSGGGTGPSYEQYF

v_gene: TRBV29-1
abundance: .
j_gene: TRBJ1-1
d_gene: TRBD1
CDR3nt: TGCAGCGTTGGGTTACAGGGGATGCGCACTGAAGCTTTCTTT
CDR3aa: CSVGLQGMRTEAFF

v_gene: TRBV28
abundance: many
j_gene: TRBJ1-1
d_gene: TRBD1
CDR3nt: TGTGCCAGCAGTTCTCATGGACAGGGTGAAGCTTTCTTT
CDR3aa: CASSSHGQGEAFF

v_gene: TRBV29-1
abundance: few
j_gene: TRBJ2-1
d_gene: .
CDR3nt: TGCAGCGTTGACAGGGGCCCCTACAATGAGCAGTTCTTC
CDR3aa: CSVDRGPYNEQFF

v_gene: TRBV4-3
abundance: .
j_gene: TRBJ1-5
d_gene: .
CDR3nt: TGCGCCAGCAGCCAAGAGAAGAACAGGGAACAGCCCCAGCATTTT
CDR3aa: CASSQEKNREQPQHF

v_gene: TRBV6-2/TRBV6-3
abundance: few
j_gene: TRBJ2-7
d_gene: TRBD2
CDR3nt: TGTGCCAGCACCGCCCACACTAGCGGGAGGAGGTACGAGCAGTACTTC
CDR3aa: CASTAHTSGRRYEQYF

v_gene: TRBV29-1
abundance: few
j_gene: TRBJ1-1
d_gene: TRBD1
CDR3nt: TGCAGCGCTGGACAGGGGGCGATCGAAGCTTTCTTT
CDR3aa: CSAGQGAIEAFF

v_gene: TRBV28
abundance: .
j_gene: TRBJ1-1
d_gene: TRBD1
CDR3nt: TGTGCCAGCCTTTCATACGGGACAGGGATGAACACTGAAGCTTTCTTT
CDR3aa: CASLSYGTGMNTEAFF

v_gene: TRBV6-1
abundance: .
j_gene: TRBJ2-1
d_gene: .
CDR3nt: TGTGCCAGCATCCCCCAGCGGAGTTTGGGGAATGAGCAGTTCTTC
CDR3aa: CASIPQRSLGNEQFF

v_gene: TRBV12-3/TRBV12-4
abundance: few
j_gene: TRBJ2-5
d_gene: TRBD1
CDR3nt: TGTGCCAGCTGGACAGGGCTGAACCAAGAGACCCAGTACTTC
CDR3aa: CASWTGLNQETQYF

v_gene: TRBV7-3
abundance: .
j_gene: TRBJ1-1
d_gene: .
CDR3nt: TGTGCCAGCAGCCCGGCCGGCGTTGGCACTGAAGCTTTCTTT
CDR3aa: CASSPAGVGTEAFF

v_gene: TRBV6-2/TRBV6-3
abundance: many
j_gene: TRBJ2-7
d_gene: .
CDR3nt: TGTGCCAGCAGTACTTACTACGAGCAGTACTTC
CDR3aa: CASSTYYEQYF

v_gene: TRBV5-5
abundance: few
j_gene: TRBJ1-2
d_gene: .
CDR3nt: TGTGCCAGCAGTTCAGCCCCAGGGAACTTCTACACCTTC
CDR3aa: CASSSAPGNFYTF

v_gene: TRBV6-1
abundance: few
j_gene: TRBJ2-3
d_gene: .
CDR3nt: TGTGCCAGCAGTGAATTGGGCGGAGCTAGCACAGATACGCAGTATTTT
CDR3aa: CASSELGGASTDTQYF

v_gene: TRBV6-2/TRBV6-3
abundance: few
j_gene: TRBJ1-2
d_gene: .
CDR3nt: TGTGCCAGCAGTTACACAGGACTTAGAGGCTACACCTTC
CDR3aa: CASSYTGLRGYTF

v_gene: TRBV18
abundance: .
j_gene: TRBJ2-5
d_gene: TRBD1
CDR3nt: TGTGCCAGCTCACCTTCAAACACCCGGGACAGGCACCAGCAAGAGACCCAGTACTTC
CDR3aa: CASSPSNTRDRHQQETQYF

v_gene: TRBV28
abundance: .
j_gene: TRBJ2-7
d_gene: .
CDR3nt: TGTGCCAGCAGTTTGGGCCAGGGTAAGAGTTACTTC
CDR3aa: CASSLGQGKSYF

v_gene: TRBV7-2
abundance: many
j_gene: TRBJ2-1
d_gene: TRBD1
CDR3nt: TGTGCCACCTCACCGGGACAGGCCTACAATGAGCAGTTCTTC
CDR3aa: CATSPGQAYNEQFF

v_gene: TRBV29-1
abundance: many
j_gene: TRBJ2-3
d_gene: .
CDR3nt: TGCAGCGGGGCCGAGATTGAAGATACGCAGTATTTT
CDR3aa: CSGAEIEDTQYF

v_gene: TRBV6-2/TRBV6-3
abundance: many
j_gene: TRBJ2-5
d_gene: TRBD2
CDR3nt: TGTGCCAGCAGTCCGCTAGCGGAGGAGACCCAGTACTTC
CDR3aa: CASSPLAEETQYF